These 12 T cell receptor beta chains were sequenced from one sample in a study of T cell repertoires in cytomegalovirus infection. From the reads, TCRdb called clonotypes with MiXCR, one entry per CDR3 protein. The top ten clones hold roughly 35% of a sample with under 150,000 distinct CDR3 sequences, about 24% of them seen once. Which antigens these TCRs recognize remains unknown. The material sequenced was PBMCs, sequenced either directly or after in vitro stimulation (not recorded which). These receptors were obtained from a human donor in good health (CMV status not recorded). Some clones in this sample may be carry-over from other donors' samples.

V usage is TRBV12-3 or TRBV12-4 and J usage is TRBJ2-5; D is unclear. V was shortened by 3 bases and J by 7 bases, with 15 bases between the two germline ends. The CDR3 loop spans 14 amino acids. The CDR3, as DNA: TGTGCCAGCAGTTTGGGTGTACTTCAGGCGACCCAGTACTTC. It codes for CASSLGVLQATQYF.

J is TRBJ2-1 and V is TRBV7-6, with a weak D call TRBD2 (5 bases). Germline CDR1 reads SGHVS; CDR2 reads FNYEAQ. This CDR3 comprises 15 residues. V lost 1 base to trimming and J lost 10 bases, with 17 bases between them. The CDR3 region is CASSLEVRSPGEQFF. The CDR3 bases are TGTGCCAGCAGCTTAGAGGTCCGCTCTCCGGGGGAGCAGTTCTTC.

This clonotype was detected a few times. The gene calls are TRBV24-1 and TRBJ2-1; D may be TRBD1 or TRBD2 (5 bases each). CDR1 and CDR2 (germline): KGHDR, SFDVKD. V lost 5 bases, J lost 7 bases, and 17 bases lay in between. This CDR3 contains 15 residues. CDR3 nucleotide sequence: TGTGCCACCAGTGGCCGGGACCTCAAGAGGAATGAGCAGTTCTTC. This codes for CATSGRDLKRNEQFF.

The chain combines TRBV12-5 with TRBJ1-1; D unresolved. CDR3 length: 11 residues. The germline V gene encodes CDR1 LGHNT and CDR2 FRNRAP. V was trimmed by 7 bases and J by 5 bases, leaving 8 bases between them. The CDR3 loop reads CASADGTEAFF. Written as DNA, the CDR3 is TGTGCTAGTGCGGATGGGACTGAAGCTTTCTTT.

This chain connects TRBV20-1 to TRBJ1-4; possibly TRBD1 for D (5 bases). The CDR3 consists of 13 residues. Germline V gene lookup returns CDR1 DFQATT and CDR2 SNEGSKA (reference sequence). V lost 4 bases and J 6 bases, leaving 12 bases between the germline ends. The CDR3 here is CSAKGTQDEKLFF. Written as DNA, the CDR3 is TGCAGTGCTAAGGGGACTCAGGATGAAAAACTGTTTTTT.

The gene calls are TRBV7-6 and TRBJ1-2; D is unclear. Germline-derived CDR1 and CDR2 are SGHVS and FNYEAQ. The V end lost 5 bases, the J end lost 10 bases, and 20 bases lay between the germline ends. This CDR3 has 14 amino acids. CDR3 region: CASSPTDGAGHYTF. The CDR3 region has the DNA TGTGCCAGCAGCCCCACGGACGGAGCCGGTCACTACACCTTC.

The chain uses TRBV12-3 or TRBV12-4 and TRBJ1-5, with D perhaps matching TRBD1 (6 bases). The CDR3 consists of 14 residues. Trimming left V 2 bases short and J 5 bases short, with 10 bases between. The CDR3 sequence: CASSLRAGDQPQHF. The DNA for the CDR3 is TGTGCCAGCAGTTTAAGGGCAGGGGATCAGCCCCAGCATTTT.

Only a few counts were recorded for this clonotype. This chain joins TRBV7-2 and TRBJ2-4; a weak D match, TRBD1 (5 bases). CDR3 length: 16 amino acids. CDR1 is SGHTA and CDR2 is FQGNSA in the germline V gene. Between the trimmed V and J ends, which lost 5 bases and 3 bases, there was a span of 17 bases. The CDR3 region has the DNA TGTGCCAGCAGCCCAAGGTGGACAATCGGCAAAAACATTCAGTACTTC. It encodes CASSPRWTIGKNIQYF. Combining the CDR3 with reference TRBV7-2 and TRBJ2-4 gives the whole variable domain GAGVSQSPSNKVTEKGKDVELRCDPISGHTALYWYRQSLGQGLEFLIYFQGNSAPDKSGLPSDRFSAERTGGSVSTLTIQRTQQEDSAVYLCASSPRWTIGKNIQYFGAGTRLSVL.

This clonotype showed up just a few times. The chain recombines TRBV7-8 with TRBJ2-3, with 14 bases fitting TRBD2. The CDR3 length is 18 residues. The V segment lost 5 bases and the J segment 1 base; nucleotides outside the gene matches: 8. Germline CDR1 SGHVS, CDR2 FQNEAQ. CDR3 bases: TGTGCCAGCAGCCTCCTCCCGGGACTAGCGGGAGGCACAGATACGCAGTATTTT. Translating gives CASSLLPGLAGGTDTQYF.

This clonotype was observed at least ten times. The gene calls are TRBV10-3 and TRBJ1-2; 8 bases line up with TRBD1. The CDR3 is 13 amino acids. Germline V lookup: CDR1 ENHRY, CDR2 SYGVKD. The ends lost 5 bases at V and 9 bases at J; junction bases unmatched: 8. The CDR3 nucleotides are TGTGCCATCAGTCCAGGGGGCTCTGGGAGCTACACCTTC. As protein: CAISPGGSGSYTF.

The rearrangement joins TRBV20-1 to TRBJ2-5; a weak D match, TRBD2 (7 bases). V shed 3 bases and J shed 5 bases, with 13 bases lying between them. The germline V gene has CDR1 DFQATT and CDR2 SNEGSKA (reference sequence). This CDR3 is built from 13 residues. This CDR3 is CSARQSGGETQYF. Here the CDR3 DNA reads TGCAGTGCTAGGCAGTCGGGGGGCGAGACCCAGTACTTC.

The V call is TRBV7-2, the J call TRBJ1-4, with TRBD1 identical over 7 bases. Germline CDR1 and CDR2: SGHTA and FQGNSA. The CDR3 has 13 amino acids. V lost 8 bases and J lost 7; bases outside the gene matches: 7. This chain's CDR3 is CASSETGLEKLFF. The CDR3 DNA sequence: TGTGCCAGCTCCGAGACAGGGCTTGAAAAACTGTTTTTT.